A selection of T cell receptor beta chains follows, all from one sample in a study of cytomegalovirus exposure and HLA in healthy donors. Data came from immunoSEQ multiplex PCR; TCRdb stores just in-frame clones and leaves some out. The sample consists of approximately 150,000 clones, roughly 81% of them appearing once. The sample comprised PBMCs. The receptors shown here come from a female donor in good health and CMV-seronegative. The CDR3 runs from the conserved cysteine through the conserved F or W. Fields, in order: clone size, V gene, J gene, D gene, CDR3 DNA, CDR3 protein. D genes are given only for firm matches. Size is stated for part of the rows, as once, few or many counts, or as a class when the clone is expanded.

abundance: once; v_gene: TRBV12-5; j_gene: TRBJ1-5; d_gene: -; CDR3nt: TGTGCTAGTGGTCAAGGGGTCAATCAGCCCCAGAATTTT; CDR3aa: CASGQGVNQPQNF
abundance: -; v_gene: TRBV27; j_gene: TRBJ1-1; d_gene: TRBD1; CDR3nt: TGTGCCAGCAAAACCCCCGGGACAGGGAACACTGAAGCTTTCTTT; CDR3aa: CASKTPGTGNTEAFF
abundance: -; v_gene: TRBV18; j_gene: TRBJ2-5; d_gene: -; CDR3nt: TGTGCCAGCTCACCATGGGCCTTGGAACAAGAGACCCAGTACTTC; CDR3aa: CASSPWALEQETQYF
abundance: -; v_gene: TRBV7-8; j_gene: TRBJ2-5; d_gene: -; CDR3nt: TGTGCCAGCAGCTTAGCCCTCTTCCAAGAGACCCAGTACTTC; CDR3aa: CASSLALFQETQYF
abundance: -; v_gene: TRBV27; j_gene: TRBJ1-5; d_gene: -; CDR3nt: TGTGCCAGCAGTTTAAAAGCGGGTTGGCCCCCCCCCAATCAGCCCCAGCATTTT; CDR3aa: CASSLKAGWPPPNQPQHF
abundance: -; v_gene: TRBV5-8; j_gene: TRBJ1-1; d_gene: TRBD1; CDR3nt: TGTGCCAGCAGCAAGGGACAGGGGGCCACTGAAGCTTTCTTT; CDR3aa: CASSKGQGATEAFF
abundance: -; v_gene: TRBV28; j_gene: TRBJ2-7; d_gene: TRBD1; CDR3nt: TGTGCCAGCAGTGTACAGGGACAGGGGGCGGGCGAGCAGTACTTC; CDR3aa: CASSVQGQGAGEQYF
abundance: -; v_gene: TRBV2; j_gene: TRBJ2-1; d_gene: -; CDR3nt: TGTGCCAGCAGGAGGGATTGGGTGAGGAAGAATGAGCAGTTCTTC; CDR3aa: CASRRDWVRKNEQFF
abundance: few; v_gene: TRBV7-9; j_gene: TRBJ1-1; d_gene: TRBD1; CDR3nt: TGTGCCAGCAGCTTAGAGACAGGGGGAATGAACACTGAAGCTTTCTTT; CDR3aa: CASSLETGGMNTEAFF
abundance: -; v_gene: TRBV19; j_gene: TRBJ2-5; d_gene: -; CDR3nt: TGTGCCAGTAGTATCACCAGACAAGAGACCCAGTACTTC; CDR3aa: CASSITRQETQYF
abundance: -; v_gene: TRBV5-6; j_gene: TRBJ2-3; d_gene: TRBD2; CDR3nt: TGTGCCAGCAGCCCGGGACTAGCGGGGGTGTATACGCAGTATTTT; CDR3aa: CASSPGLAGVYTQYF
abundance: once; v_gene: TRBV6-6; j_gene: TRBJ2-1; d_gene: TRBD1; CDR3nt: TGTGCCAGCAGCCCCCGGGACAGTTACAATGAGCAGTTCTTC; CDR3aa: CASSPRDSYNEQFF
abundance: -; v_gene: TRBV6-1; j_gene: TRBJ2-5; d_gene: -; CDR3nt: TGTGCCAGCAGTGGTGGCACGGGGGAGACCCAGTACTTC; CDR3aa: CASSGGTGETQYF
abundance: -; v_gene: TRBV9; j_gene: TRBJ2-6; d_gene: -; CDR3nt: TGTGCCAGCAGCCCAACCCCACAGGTGAACTCTGGGGCCAATGTCCTGACTTTC; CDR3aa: CASSPTPQVNSGANVLTF
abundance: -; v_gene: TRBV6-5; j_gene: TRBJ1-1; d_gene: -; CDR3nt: TGTGCCAGCAAATTACAGGACATGAACACTGAAGCTTTCTTT; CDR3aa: CASKLQDMNTEAFF
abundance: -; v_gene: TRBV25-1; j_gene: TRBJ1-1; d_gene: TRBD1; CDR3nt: TGTGCCAGCAGTCAGGGGGCGATGCGGGCTTTCTTT; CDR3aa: CASSQGAMRAFF
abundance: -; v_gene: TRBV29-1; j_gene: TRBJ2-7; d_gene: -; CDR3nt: TGCAGCGTTGCTACAACCTACTACGAGCAGTACTTC; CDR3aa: CSVATTYYEQYF
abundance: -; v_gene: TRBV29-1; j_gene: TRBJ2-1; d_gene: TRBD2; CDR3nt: TGCAGCGTTGAACGCGGACTAGCAAACAATGAGCAGTTCTTC; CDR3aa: CSVERGLANNEQFF
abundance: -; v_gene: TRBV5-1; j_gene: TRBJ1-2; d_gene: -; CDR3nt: TGCGCCAGCAGCTTGGCGGAGGACTATGGCTACACCTTC; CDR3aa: CASSLAEDYGYTF
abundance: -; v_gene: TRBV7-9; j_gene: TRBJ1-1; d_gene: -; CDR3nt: TGTGCCAGAGAGTTCGCCCCGAGCACTGAAGCTTTCTTT; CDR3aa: CAREFAPSTEAFF
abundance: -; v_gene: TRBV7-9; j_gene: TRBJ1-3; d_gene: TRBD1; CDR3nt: TGTGCCAGCAGCCCAATCACAGGGGAATCGGCTGGAAACACCATATATTTT; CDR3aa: CASSPITGESAGNTIYF
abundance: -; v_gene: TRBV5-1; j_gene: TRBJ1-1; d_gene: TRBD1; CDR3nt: TGCGCCAGCGCCGAGGAGGGGGCCTCCACGAACACTGAAGCTTTCTTT; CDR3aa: CASAEEGASTNTEAFF
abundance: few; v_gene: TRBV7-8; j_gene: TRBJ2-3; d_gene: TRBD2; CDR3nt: TGTGCCAGCAGCTTAGGACTAGCGGGGATGACAGATACGCAGTATTTT; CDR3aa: CASSLGLAGMTDTQYF
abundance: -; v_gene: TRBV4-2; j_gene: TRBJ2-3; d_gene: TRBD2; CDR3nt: TGTGCCAGCAGCCAAGAACAGCGGGAAACAGATACGCAGTATTTT; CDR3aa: CASSQEQRETDTQYF
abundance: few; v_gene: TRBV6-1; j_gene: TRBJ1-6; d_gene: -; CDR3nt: TGTGCCAGCACCATAGCCTACCCGGTTAATTCACCCCTCCACTTT; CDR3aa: CASTIAYPVNSPLHF
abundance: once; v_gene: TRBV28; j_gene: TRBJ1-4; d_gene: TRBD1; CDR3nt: TGTGCCAGCAGTTCGTCAGGGGGCTTGTTTGAAAAACTGTTTTTT; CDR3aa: CASSSSGGLFEKLFF
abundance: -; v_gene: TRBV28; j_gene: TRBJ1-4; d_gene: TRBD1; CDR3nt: TGTGCCAGCAGTTCGTCATGGGGACAGGGTGGGGAAAAACTGTTTTTT; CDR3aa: CASSSSWGQGGEKLFF
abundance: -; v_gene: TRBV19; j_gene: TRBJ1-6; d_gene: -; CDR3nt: TGTGCCAGTAGCGACCCCGGGGAGGGCTGGAATTCACCCCTCCACTTT; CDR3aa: CASSDPGEGWNSPLHF
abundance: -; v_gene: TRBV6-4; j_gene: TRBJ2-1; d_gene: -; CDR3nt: TGTGCCAGCAGTGACTCGTGGCGCGGGGACTACAATGAGCAGTTCTTC; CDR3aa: CASSDSWRGDYNEQFF
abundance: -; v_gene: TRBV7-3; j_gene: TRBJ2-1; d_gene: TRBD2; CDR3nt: TGTGCCAGCAGACTAGCGCTGGCCTCCTACAATGAGCAGTTCTTC; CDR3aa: CASRLALASYNEQFF
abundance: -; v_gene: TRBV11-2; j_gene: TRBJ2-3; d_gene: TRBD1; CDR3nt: TGTGCCAGCAGCCGACAGGGGTTCTCTAGCACAGATACGCAGTATTTT; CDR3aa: CASSRQGFSSTDTQYF
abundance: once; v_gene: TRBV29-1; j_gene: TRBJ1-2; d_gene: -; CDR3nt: TGCAGCGCCAGCCTCGGGGGTGGCTACACCTTC; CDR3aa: CSASLGGGYTF
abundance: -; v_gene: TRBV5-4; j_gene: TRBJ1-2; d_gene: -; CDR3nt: TGTGCCAGCAGCTTGGAAGCCCCCTATGGCTACACCTTC; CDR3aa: CASSLEAPYGYTF
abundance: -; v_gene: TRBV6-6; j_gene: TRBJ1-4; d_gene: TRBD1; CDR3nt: TGTGCCAGCAGTATCCGGACAGGGGGAAGGGAAAAACTGTTTTTT; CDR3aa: CASSIRTGGREKLFF
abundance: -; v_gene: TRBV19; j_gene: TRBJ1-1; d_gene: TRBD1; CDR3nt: TGTGCCAGTAAAAAAGGGACAGGGGCGTTTGGGAACACTGAAGCTTTCTTT; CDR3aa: CASKKGTGAFGNTEAFF
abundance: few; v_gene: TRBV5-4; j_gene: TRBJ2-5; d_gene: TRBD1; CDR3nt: TGTGCCAGTGGGACAGAGACGTACCAAGAGACCCAGTACTTC; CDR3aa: CASGTETYQETQYF
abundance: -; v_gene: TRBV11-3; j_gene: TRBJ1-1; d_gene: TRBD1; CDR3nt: TGTGCCAGCAGCTTAGGTGGGACAGGGACAGTAACTTTCTTT; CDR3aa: CASSLGGTGTVTFF
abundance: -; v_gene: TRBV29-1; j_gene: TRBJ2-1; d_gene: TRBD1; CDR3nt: TGCAGCGTACAGAGGGATACACCTTCACAGGGGGTCCCCTACAATGAGCAGTTCTTC; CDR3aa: CSVQRDTPSQGVPYNEQFF
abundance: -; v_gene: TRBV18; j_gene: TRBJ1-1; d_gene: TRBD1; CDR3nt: TGTGCCAGCAACCGGGACAGGGGAACTGAAGCTTTCTTT; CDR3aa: CASNRDRGTEAFF
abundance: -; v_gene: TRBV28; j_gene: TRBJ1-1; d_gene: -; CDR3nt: TGTGCCAGCAGCCGATATGGGGCTTGGGAGGACACTGAAGCTTTCTTT; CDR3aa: CASSRYGAWEDTEAFF
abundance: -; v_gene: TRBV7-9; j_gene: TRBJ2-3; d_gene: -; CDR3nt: TGTGCCAGCAGCCCCTTAGGACTTCTTAGCACAGATACGCAGTATTTT; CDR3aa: CASSPLGLLSTDTQYF
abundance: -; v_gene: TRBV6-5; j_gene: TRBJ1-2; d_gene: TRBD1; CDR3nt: TGTGCCAGCAGTTACGGGACAGGGGGTTATGGCTACACCTTC; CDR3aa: CASSYGTGGYGYTF
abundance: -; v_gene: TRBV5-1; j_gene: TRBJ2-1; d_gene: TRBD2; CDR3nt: TGCGCCAGCAGCTTACGATTGGGACTAGCGGGAGCGAATGAGCAGTTCTTC; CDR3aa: CASSLRLGLAGANEQFF
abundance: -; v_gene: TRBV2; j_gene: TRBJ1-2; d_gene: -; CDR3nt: TGTGCCAGCAGTGCCGGGTTGTCGGGATATGGCTACACCTTC; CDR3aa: CASSAGLSGYGYTF
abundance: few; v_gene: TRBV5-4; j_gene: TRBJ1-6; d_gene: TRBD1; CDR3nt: TGTGCCAGCCGACAGGGGGCTGCCGATTATTCACCCCTCCACTTT; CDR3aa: CASRQGAADYSPLHF
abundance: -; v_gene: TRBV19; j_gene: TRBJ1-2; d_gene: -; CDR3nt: TGTGCCAGTAGTACCCTAGATGGCTACACCTTC; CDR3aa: CASSTLDGYTF
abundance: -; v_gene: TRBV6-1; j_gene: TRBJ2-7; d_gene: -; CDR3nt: TGTGCCAGCAGTGAAAGTGGCGGGGCGAGGCAGTACTTC; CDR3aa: CASSESGGARQYF
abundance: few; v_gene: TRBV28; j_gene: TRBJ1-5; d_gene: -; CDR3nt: TGTGCCAGCAGTTCAACAGGCGTTTATAGCAATCAGCCCCAGCATTTT; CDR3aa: CASSSTGVYSNQPQHF
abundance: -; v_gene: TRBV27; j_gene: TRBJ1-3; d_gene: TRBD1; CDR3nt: TGTGCCAGCAGCCTCGCAGACCCCAGGGGGCTAGGTGGAAACACCATATATTTT; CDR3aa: CASSLADPRGLGGNTIYF
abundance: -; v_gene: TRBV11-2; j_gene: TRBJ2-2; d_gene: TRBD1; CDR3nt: TGTGCCAGTTCACTAGGACAGGTGTCCGGGGAGCTGTTTTTT; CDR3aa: CASSLGQVSGELFF
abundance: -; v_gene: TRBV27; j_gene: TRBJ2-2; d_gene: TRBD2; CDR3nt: TGTGCCAGCAGTCCCTTCGGAGCGGGAGGGGTCACCGGGGAGCTGTTTTTT; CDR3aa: CASSPFGAGGVTGELFF
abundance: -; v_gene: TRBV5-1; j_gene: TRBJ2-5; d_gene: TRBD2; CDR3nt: TGCGCCAGCAGCTCCGGGGACTACGGGGAGACCCAGTACTTC; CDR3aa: CASSSGDYGETQYF
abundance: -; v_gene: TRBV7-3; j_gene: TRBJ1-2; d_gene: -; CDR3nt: TGTGCCAGCAGCCCAGGGTACAACTATGGCTACACCTTC; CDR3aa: CASSPGYNYGYTF
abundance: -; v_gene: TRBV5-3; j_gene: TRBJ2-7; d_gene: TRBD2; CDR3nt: TGTGCCAGAAGCTGGAACCGAGGCGGGTTGGCTAGCGGGATCCTAGGCTACGAGCAGTACTTC; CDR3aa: CARSWNRGGLASGILGYEQYF